Following are 21 T cell receptor beta chains from one sample sequenced in a study of regulatory T cells in long-lasting Graves disease. Time point indicated: persistent/refractory GD, antithyroid drugs over 5 years with positive TRAb. Making the TCR library involved RNA that had been extracted from PBMCs. In building TCR beta libraries, iRepertoire HTBI primers were used together with Arm-PCR of CDR3 regions. MiXCR, run by TCRdb on the multiplex PCR reads, gives a single entry per CDR3 protein. The sample holds approximately 380,000 distinct CDR3 sequences, about a fifth seen once. The source was peripheral blood mononuclear cells (PBMCs), collected when the disease was refractory, from a patient treated with antithyroid drugs. Receptors were obtained from a female donor with Graves disease.

The CDR3 DNA reads as TGTGCCAGCAGCTTGAGAGGGAGGGGGGGTGACGAGCAGTTCTTC. It specifies CASSLRGRGGDEQFF. The genes are TRBV28 and TRBJ2-1, with TRBD2 as a possible D gene (7 bases). Germline V lookup: CDR1 MDHEN, CDR2 SYDVKM. The length of the CDR3 is 15 residues. With 6 bases removed from V and 10 bases from J, the gap between germline ends came to 22 bases.

Remarks on this clonotype: A much larger clone lies one base from this, so it may be a read error. The V and J genes are TRBV7-2 and TRBJ1-2; 11 bases match TRBD1. There are 13 residues in the CDR3. Germline CDR1 and CDR2: SGHTA and FQGNSA. V lost 6 bases and J lost 7; bases outside the gene matches: 4. As DNA, the CDR3 is TGTGCCAGCAGGGGGACAGGGGGGTTTGGCTACACCTTC. Its translation is CASRGTGGFGYTF.

In this sample, this clonotype turned up many times. The V gene is TRBV19, the J gene TRBJ1-5; D may be TRBD1 (5 bases). V was shortened by 3 bases and J by 9 bases, with 15 bases between the two germline ends. The CDR3 contains 14 residues. Germline V lookup: CDR1 LNHDA, CDR2 SQIVND (reference sequence). The CDR3 loop reads CASSIPTAYRPQHF. The DNA of the CDR3 is TGTGCCAGTAGTATCCCGACAGCTTATCGGCCCCAGCATTTT.

This clonotype was seen a handful of times. The chain joins TRBV11-2 to TRBJ2-7; maybe TRBD2 (6 bases). The CDR3 has 14 amino acids. Germline V CDR1 and CDR2: SGHAT, FQNNGV. V gave up 0 bases and J gave up 0 bases, with 6 bases separating them. CDR3 DNA: TGTGCCAGCAGCTTAGAGACTAGCTCCTACGAGCAGTACTTC. Translating it yields CASSLETSSYEQYF.

The table lists this clonotype with a few counts. The rearrangement joins TRBV6-2 or TRBV6-3 to TRBJ1-2, with D tentatively TRBD1 (5 bases). The germline V gene encodes CDR1 MNHEY and CDR2 SVGEGT. V was trimmed by 3 bases and J by 6 bases, leaving 17 bases between them. The CDR3 contains 15 residues. The CDR3, as DNA: TGTGCCAGCAGTTATGGGGTCGCAGTAGGGGATGGCTACACCTTC. The encoded protein is CASSYGVAVGDGYTF.

The chain links TRBV27 to TRBJ1-1, with D perhaps matching TRBD1 (5 bases). The CDR3 has 14 residues. The V gene lost 2 bases and the J gene lost 7 bases, with 14 bases spanning the gap. Germline V CDR1 and CDR2: MNHEY, SMNVEV (reference sequence). The CDR3 is CASSLGTTVDEAFF. CDR3 in DNA: TGTGCCAGCAGTTTAGGTACGACAGTCGATGAAGCTTTCTTT.

The CDR3 DNA reads TGTGCCAGCAGTGGCACAGCGGGAGGGCCCTCCGGGGAGCTGTTTTTT. As protein: CASSGTAGGPSGELFF. The chain is built from TRBV6-1 and TRBJ2-2, with TRBD2 identical over 10 bases. The CDR3 runs 16 residues. V lost 4 bases to trimming and J lost 6 bases; unmatched junction nucleotides: 8. CDR1 MNHNS and CDR2 SASEGT come from the germline V gene.

In its sample, this clonotype was seen a few times. The chain links TRBV24-1 to TRBJ1-5; 7 bases are shared with TRBD1. In germline, CDR1 is KGHDR, CDR2 SFDVKD. V gave up 4 bases and J gave up 4 bases; unmatched junction bases: 6. CDR3 length: 15 amino acids. The CDR3 region has the DNA TGTGCCACCAGTGACCTTGACAGGGCAAATCAGCCCCAGCATTTT. Its translation: CATSDLDRANQPQHF.

The rearrangement uses TRBV6-2 or TRBV6-3 and TRBJ1-5, with D unresolved. This CDR3 contains 15 residues. The V gene's germline CDR1 is MNHEY and CDR2 SVGEGT. The V end was cut by 6 bases, the J end by 6 bases, with 18 bases between. CDR3 nucleotide sequence: TGTGCCAGCAGCCACCCGACCCTCAGGCTTCAGCCCCAGCATTTT. Amino acid sequence: CASSHPTLRLQPQHF.

This clonotype has more than one count but fewer than ten. This chain uses TRBV19 with TRBJ1-1; possible D gene TRBD1, 5 bases. CDR3 length equals 13 residues. Germline lookup yields CDR1 LNHDA and CDR2 SQIVND (reference sequence). Between the trimmed V and J ends, which lost 5 bases and 5 bases, there was a span of 12 bases. This CDR3 reads CASSAQRGTEAFF. The CDR3 coding sequence is TGTGCCAGTAGTGCCCAGCGGGGGACTGAAGCTTTCTTT.

This clonotype was recorded at least ten times. The rearrangement joins TRBV20-1 to TRBJ1-1; D remains ambiguous. This CDR3 contains 12 residues. Trimming removed 6 bases from V and 11 bases from J, with 19 bases in between. Germline V CDR1 and CDR2: DFQATT, SNEGSKA (reference sequence). CDR3 coding DNA: TGCAGTGCCGGCCCGACGGGGAAGTTGGCTTTCTTT. It is translated as CSAGPTGKLAFF.

The V call is TRBV6-2 or TRBV6-3, the J call TRBJ2-7; D may be TRBD2 (7 bases). The germline V gene has CDR1 MNHEY and CDR2 SVGEGT. This CDR3 comprises 13 residues. Trimming shortened V by 7 bases and J by 3 bases, and 13 bases separated the two germline ends. As DNA, the CDR3 is TGTGCCAGCATGGGGGGGCCGAACTACGAGCAGTACTTC. Translating gives CASMGGPNYEQYF.

This clonotype was observed a single time. This may come from a read error, since a much larger clone is one base off. The chain is built from TRBV27 and TRBJ2-7, with 7 bases lining up with TRBD1. Germline V gene data show CDR1 as MNHEY and CDR2 as SMNVEV (reference sequence). This CDR3 has 15 amino acids. This CDR3 is CASSHTGTASYGQYF. The CDR3 DNA follows: TGTGCCAGCAGTCATACCGGGACAGCCTCCTACGGGCAGTACTTC.

This clonotype was seen many times. This chain joins TRBV6-1 and TRBJ2-7, with 8 bases that match TRBD2. Germline CDR1 is MNHNS and CDR2 is SASEGT. V was pared by 1 base and J by 12 bases, with 8 bases of the junction left unmatched. CDR3 length: 13 residues. CDR3 region: CASSEDGTRSPYF. The CDR3 DNA follows: TGTGCCAGCAGTGAAGACGGGACTAGGTCTCCGTACTTC.

This clonotype was seen a handful of times. This chain uses TRBV4-3 with TRBJ2-4; possible D gene TRBD2, 6 bases. Trimming cost V 0 bases and J 0 bases, with 12 bases left between them. CDR1 is LGHNA, CDR2 YSLEER, per germline. The CDR3 has 17 amino acids. The CDR3 DNA sequence: TGCGCCAGCAGCCAAGAACCAGCGGGCCTAGCCAAAAACATTCAGTACTTC. Its translation is CASSQEPAGLAKNIQYF.

This clonotype showed up just once. A read error may account for a junction end that differs from germline. The chain combines TRBV3-1 with TRBJ1-1; D unclear. Germline values: CDR1 LGHDT, CDR2 YNNKEL (reference sequence). The CDR3 consists of 15 residues. CDR3 loop: CASSQELGGTFEALF. CDR3 in DNA: TGTGCCAGCAGCCAAGAGCTTGGAGGTACCTTTGAAGCTCTCTTT.

The CDR3 DNA sequence: TGTGCCAGTAGATTGACAGGGTCCGACTATGGCTACACCTTC. Protein: CASRLTGSDYGYTF. J is TRBJ1-2 and V is TRBV19; TRBD1 matches 7 bases. Trimming took 6 bases from V and 3 from J; bases not matched to a gene: 7. The germline CDR1 and CDR2 sequences are LNHDA and SQIVND (reference sequence). The CDR3 loop spans 14 amino acids.

The sample holds a few counts of this clonotype. This chain connects TRBV20-1 to TRBJ2-5, with 8 bases aligning to TRBD2. V gave up 0 bases and J gave up 5 bases; unmatched junction bases: 11. CDR3 length: 16 residues. Germline CDR1 reads DFQATT; CDR2 reads SNEGSKA (reference sequence). CDR3 DNA sequence: TGCAGTGCTAGAGATCCGCGCGGACTAGCTTGGGAGACCCAGTACTTC. Its translation: CSARDPRGLAWETQYF.

This chain uses TRBV28 with TRBJ1-5, with a tentative D call TRBD1 (6 bases). The CDR3 has 15 amino acids. Trimming took 3 bases from V and 1 from J, leaving 10 bases between them. The germline gives CDR1 MDHEN, CDR2 SYDVKM. The CDR3 DNA sequence: TGTGCCAGCAGTTTGTTCAGGGGCAGCAATCAGCCCCAGCATTTT. Translation gives CASSLFRGSNQPQHF.

This clonotype appeared a few times. The chain joins TRBV6-2 or TRBV6-3 to TRBJ1-1; D might be TRBD1 (5 bases). Trimming took 2 bases from V and 0 from J, leaving 10 bases between them. Germline CDR1 reads MNHEY; CDR2 reads SVGEGT. CDR3 length: 15 amino acids. The CDR3 nucleotides read TGTGCCAGCAGTTACCGAGGGGCCCTGAACACTGAAGCTTTCTTT. It specifies CASSYRGALNTEAFF.

At least ten counts were recorded for this clonotype. The rearrangement links TRBV27 to TRBJ2-7, with a possible D match to TRBD1 (5 bases). The V gene lost 0 bases and the J gene lost 5 bases, with 8 bases spanning the gap. CDR3 length: 13 residues. Germline loops: CDR1 MNHEY, CDR2 SMNVEV (reference sequence). DNA for the CDR3: TGTGCCAGCAGTTTATCTACAGGCAACGAGCAGTACTTC. Translated: CASSLSTGNEQYF.